One sample yielded the 7 T cell receptor beta chains listed below, sequenced in a study of blood T cell repertoires in COVID-19. The method was immunoSEQ multiplex PCR; TCRdb's version includes in-frame clones alone and lacks a portion of them. The profile shows some 62,000 clones, roughly 80% of them singletons. Input material: PBMCs or T cells enriched from blood (not recorded which). The source of these receptors is a woman aged 40 to 55 with acute COVID-19.

The chain links TRBV15 to TRBJ1-2; 7 nucleotides match TRBD1. V was clipped by 1 base and J by 4 bases; unmatched bases: 6. CDR3 length: 15 residues. Germline V gives CDR1 LNHNV, CDR2 YYDKDF (reference sequence). The CDR3 loop is CATSRATGDSYGYTF. CDR3 nucleotide sequence: TGTGCCACCAGCAGAGCCACAGGGGATAGCTATGGCTACACCTTC.

The gene calls are TRBV28 and TRBJ2-7; TRBD1 matches at 7 bases. The germline CDR1 and CDR2 sequences are MDHEN and SYDVKM. The V segment lost 9 bases and the J segment 3 bases; nucleotides outside the gene matches: 11. This CDR3 spans 14 amino acids. CDR3 sequence (DNA): TGTGCCAGTAAAAAGGGGGCCGACATCTACGAGCAGTACTTC. It codes for CASKKGADIYEQYF.

The rearrangement links TRBV10-3 to TRBJ1-2; D uncertain. Trimming cost V 2 bases and J 4 bases, with 14 bases left between them. The CDR3 spans 15 residues. Germline V gene data show CDR1 as ENHRY and CDR2 as SYGVKD. The CDR3 DNA reads as TGTGCCATCAGTGAGGGCCTACAGAGCGGCTATGGCTACACCTTC. Encoded protein: CAISEGLQSGYGYTF.

As to this clone: One end of the junction does not line up with germline, which may come from a read error. J is TRBJ2-7 and V is TRBV7-7; D gene unclear. The CDR3 consists of 15 residues. Germline-derived CDR1 and CDR2 are SSHAT and FNYEAQ (reference sequence). The CDR3 spells CASSLAPGPTEEQYF. The CDR3 DNA reads as TGTGCTAGCAGCTTAGCACCGGGTCCCACCGAGGAGCAGTACTTC.

This clone was seen a single time. This chain links TRBV15 with TRBJ2-2; D uncertain. Germline loops: CDR1 LNHNV, CDR2 YYDKDF (reference sequence). V lost 3 bases and J lost 5, with 10 bases in between. The CDR3 has 14 residues. The CDR3 nucleotides read TGTGCCACCAGCAGGACACCAAGTACCGGGGAGCTGTTTTTT. This gives the protein CATSRTPSTGELFF.

This chain connects TRBV3-1 (or the pseudogene TRBV3-2) to TRBJ1-2; TRBD1 aligns across 8 bases. Germline V lookup: CDR1 LGHDT, CDR2 YNNKEL (reference sequence). V shed 3 bases, J shed 8 bases, and the junction held 5 bases outside the gene matches. There are 13 residues in the CDR3. CDR3 DNA sequence: TGTGCCAGCAGCCAGACAGGGGACAGGGGCTACACCTTC. Its translation: CASSQTGDRGYTF.

V and J are TRBV5-1 and TRBJ2-1; TRBD2 aligns across 13 bases. CDR1 SGHRS and CDR2 YFSETQ come from the germline V gene. The CDR3 length is 17 residues. V was clipped by 0 bases and J by 4 bases; unmatched bases: 4. CDR3 loop: CASSLGLAGGGYNEQFF. The DNA of the CDR3 is TGCGCCAGCAGCTTGGGACTAGCGGGGGGAGGTTACAATGAGCAGTTCTTC.